Listed below are T cell receptor beta chains from one sample, sequenced in a study of blood T cell repertoires in COVID-19. The protocol was immunoSEQ multiplex PCR, while the TCRdb copy is restricted to in-frame clones and leaves out a portion. The sample consists of fewer than 150,000 clones, approximately 80% of them appearing once. Sequencing used PBMCs or T cells enriched from blood (not recorded which). These receptors were obtained from a woman between 18 and 29 years old who had been exposed to COVID-19. CDR3s include the opening cysteine and the closing phenylalanine or tryptophan. D genes are given only for firm matches. Clone size is stated in some rows and not others, as once, few, many or a class when expanded.

CDR3: CASSVHRDVRKLFF
DNA: TGTGCCAGCAGTGTTCACAGGGATGTTCGGAAACTGTTTTTT
size: NA
V: TRBV2
D: NA
J: TRBJ1-4

CDR3: CASREGRDEQFF
DNA: TGTGCCAGCAGGGAGGGCAGGGATGAGCAGTTCTTC
size: NA
V: TRBV27
D: NA
J: TRBJ2-1

CDR3: CASSGFQGFREQYF
DNA: TGTGCCAGCAGTGGGTTCCAGGGTTTCCGCGAGCAGTACTTC
size: NA
V: TRBV2
D: NA
J: TRBJ2-7

CDR3: CASSWDSGSPLHF
DNA: TGTGCCAGCAGTTGGGACAGCGGCTCACCCCTCCACTTT
size: NA
V: TRBV27
D: TRBD1
J: TRBJ1-6

CDR3: CASTPRYGSGNTIYF
DNA: TGTGCCAGCACCCCTCGGTACGGCTCTGGAAACACCATATATTTT
size: few
V: TRBV9
D: NA
J: TRBJ1-3

CDR3: CASSPWTGGLKTQYF
DNA: TGTGCCAGCAGTCCGTGGACAGGGGGCTTAAAGACCCAGTACTTC
size: NA
V: TRBV6-5
D: TRBD1
J: TRBJ2-5

CDR3: CASSFARGRNEKLFF
DNA: TGTGCCAGCAGCTTTGCCCGTGGGCGTAATGAAAAACTGTTTTTT
size: NA
V: TRBV7-2
D: NA
J: TRBJ1-4

CDR3: CASSSLWALIKQQNTEAFF
DNA: TGTGCCAGCAGCTCATTATGGGCGTTAATTAAGCAACAGAACACTGAAGCTTTCTTT
size: once
V: TRBV11-2
D: NA
J: TRBJ1-1

CDR3: CASSPGQRPPWYF
DNA: TGTGCCAGCTCACCGGGACAGCGCCCCCCGTGGTACTTC
size: NA
V: TRBV18
D: TRBD1
J: TRBJ2-5

CDR3: CSARYSYEQYF
DNA: TGCAGTGCGCGGTACTCCTACGAGCAGTACTTC
size: NA
V: TRBV20-1
D: NA
J: TRBJ2-7

CDR3: CASSFSEKLFF
DNA: TGTGCCAGCAGCTTCTCCGAAAAACTGTTTTTT
size: many
V: TRBV7-9
D: NA
J: TRBJ1-4

CDR3: CASSFQGFSETPLHF
DNA: TGTGCCAGCAGTTTTCAGGGGTTCAGTGAGACACCCCTCCACTTT
size: NA
V: TRBV27
D: NA
J: TRBJ1-6

CDR3: CAISEFRDTEAFF
DNA: TGTGCCATCAGTGAATTCAGGGACACTGAAGCTTTCTTT
size: few
V: TRBV10-3
D: NA
J: TRBJ1-1

CDR3: CASSFAGLASKSYIYEQYF
DNA: TGTGCCAGCAGCTTTGCGGGACTAGCGTCCAAATCATATATCTACGAGCAGTACTTC
size: once
V: TRBV12-1
D: NA
J: TRBJ2-7

CDR3: CASSSSSFATNTQYF
DNA: TGTGCCAGCAGCTCTAGCTCCTTCGCCACAAATACGCAGTATTTT
size: NA
V: TRBV7-2
D: NA
J: TRBJ2-3

CDR3: CASSFLAGSLSYGYTF
DNA: TGTGCCAGCAGTTTCTTGGCGGGGAGCCTATCCTATGGCTACACCTTC
size: few
V: TRBV6-5
D: NA
J: TRBJ1-2

CDR3: CASSPTTYGYTF
DNA: TGTGCCAGTAGCCCGACAACCTATGGCTACACCTTC
size: NA
V: TRBV19
D: NA
J: TRBJ1-2

CDR3: CASSIASQPQHF
DNA: TGTGCCAGTAGTATCGCGTCTCAGCCCCAGCATTTT
size: NA
V: TRBV19
D: NA
J: TRBJ1-5

CDR3: CASSLQGQGNSPLHF
DNA: TGTGCCAGCTCACTGCAGGGACAGGGGAATTCACCCCTCCACTTT
size: NA
V: TRBV18
D: TRBD1
J: TRBJ1-6

CDR3: CASSYPPQGTPYYGYTF
DNA: TGTGCCAGCAGTTATCCCCCACAGGGGACACCCTACTATGGCTACACCTTC
size: NA
V: TRBV6-2/TRBV6-3
D: TRBD1
J: TRBJ1-2

CDR3: CAWSDPRPLANYGYTF
DNA: TGTGCCTGGAGCGACCCTCGCCCTCTAGCTAACTATGGCTACACCTTC
size: NA
V: TRBV30
D: NA
J: TRBJ1-2

CDR3: CASSPDPQGNTEAFF
DNA: TGTGCCAGCTCACCAGACCCACAGGGGAACACTGAAGCTTTCTTT
size: NA
V: TRBV18
D: NA
J: TRBJ1-1

CDR3: CASSGQMWEQYF
DNA: TGTGCCAGCAGCGGACAGATGTGGGAGCAGTACTTC
size: NA
V: TRBV6-5
D: NA
J: TRBJ2-7

CDR3: CASSVALADSWNEQFF
DNA: TGTGCCAGCAGCGTGGCCCTAGCGGACTCGTGGAATGAGCAGTTCTTC
size: few
V: TRBV9
D: TRBD2
J: TRBJ2-1

CDR3: CASSLEVNTEAFF
DNA: TGTGCCAGCAGTTTAGAGGTGAACACTGAAGCTTTCTTT
size: NA
V: TRBV28
D: NA
J: TRBJ1-1

CDR3: CASSRTDYEQYF
DNA: TGCGCCAGCAGCCGGACAGACTACGAGCAGTACTTC
size: NA
V: TRBV5-1
D: NA
J: TRBJ2-7

CDR3: CASSTDRGYEQYF
DNA: TGTGCCAGCAGCACCGACAGGGGGTACGAGCAGTACTTC
size: NA
V: TRBV28
D: TRBD1
J: TRBJ2-7

CDR3: CGSRQGNNYGYTF
DNA: TGTGGAAGTAGGCAGGGTAACAACTATGGCTACACCTTC
size: NA
V: TRBV28
D: NA
J: TRBJ1-2

CDR3: CASRQDTHNQPQHF
DNA: TGCGCCAGCAGGCAGGACACCCATAATCAGCCCCAGCATTTT
size: NA
V: TRBV4-1
D: NA
J: TRBJ1-5

CDR3: CASSLGTESYEQYF
DNA: TGTGCCAGCAGTCTCGGGACAGAAAGCTACGAGCAGTACTTC
size: once
V: TRBV6-2/TRBV6-3
D: TRBD1
J: TRBJ2-7

CDR3: CASSHRQGVAYEQYF
DNA: TGTGCCAGCAGTCATCGACAGGGGGTCGCCTACGAGCAGTACTTC
size: once
V: TRBV13
D: TRBD1
J: TRBJ2-7

CDR3: CASSEARAGEQYF
DNA: TGTGCCAGCAGTGAAGCGCGAGCGGGGGAGCAGTACTTC
size: NA
V: TRBV2
D: TRBD2
J: TRBJ2-7

CDR3: CASSQGLAGGSDTGELFF
DNA: TGTGCCAGCAGCCAAGGGCTAGCGGGAGGGTCGGACACCGGGGAGCTGTTTTTT
size: NA
V: TRBV4-2
D: TRBD2
J: TRBJ2-2

CDR3: CASSWGDDYEQYF
DNA: TGTGCCAGCAGTTGGGGGGATGATTACGAGCAGTACTTC
size: NA
V: TRBV6-5
D: NA
J: TRBJ2-7

CDR3: CASSPSGRTEQFF
DNA: TGTGCCAGCAGCCCTAGCGGGAGGACTGAGCAGTTCTTC
size: NA
V: TRBV12-3/TRBV12-4
D: TRBD2
J: TRBJ2-1

CDR3: CASSHSGSPLHF
DNA: TGTGCCAGCAGCCATTCGGGTTCACCCCTCCACTTT
size: NA
V: TRBV14
D: NA
J: TRBJ1-6

CDR3: CASSPQGQGNSPLHF
DNA: TGTGCCAGCTCACCGCAGGGACAGGGTAATTCACCCCTCCACTTT
size: few
V: TRBV18
D: TRBD1
J: TRBJ1-6

CDR3: CASSLVGGLAGVNEQFF
DNA: TGCGCCAGCAGCTTGGTTGGCGGACTAGCGGGAGTAAATGAGCAGTTCTTC
size: NA
V: TRBV5-1
D: TRBD2
J: TRBJ2-1

CDR3: CASSLDESKAFF
DNA: TGTGCCAGCAGCTTGGATGAGTCAAAAGCTTTCTTT
size: NA
V: TRBV5-6
D: NA
J: TRBJ1-1

CDR3: CASSPGQPFSNQPQHF
DNA: TGCGCCAGCAGCCCCGGACAGCCCTTTAGCAATCAGCCCCAGCATTTT
size: NA
V: TRBV5-1
D: NA
J: TRBJ1-5

CDR3: CSVEDNRKGKMNTEAFF
DNA: TGCAGCGTTGAAGATAATAGAAAGGGGAAGATGAACACTGAAGCTTTCTTT
size: NA
V: TRBV29-1
D: NA
J: TRBJ1-1

CDR3: CASSPRQGRDTEAFF
DNA: TGTGCCAGCAGCCCTCGACAGGGGAGGGACACTGAAGCTTTCTTT
size: NA
V: TRBV11-2
D: TRBD1
J: TRBJ1-1

CDR3: CASSSYGGLGMNEQYF
DNA: TGTGCCAGCAGCTCGTATGGGGGACTAGGCATGAACGAGCAGTACTTC
size: many
V: TRBV7-8
D: TRBD2
J: TRBJ2-7

CDR3: CAWSVIGTAIYGYTF
DNA: TGTGCCTGGAGTGTAATCGGGACAGCGATATATGGCTACACCTTC
size: NA
V: TRBV30
D: TRBD1
J: TRBJ1-2

CDR3: CASSLLASGNTDTQYF
DNA: TGTGCCAGCAGCTTACTGGCTAGCGGGAACACAGATACGCAGTATTTT
size: NA
V: TRBV13
D: TRBD2
J: TRBJ2-3

CDR3: CASSQSPLPTQNTEAFF
DNA: TGCGCCAGCAGTCAGTCTCCCCTACCAACGCAGAACACTGAAGCTTTCTTT
size: NA
V: TRBV23-1
D: NA
J: TRBJ1-1

CDR3: CATNPTGLENEQFF
DNA: TGTGCCACCAACCCGACAGGGCTTGAGAATGAGCAGTTCTTC
size: NA
V: TRBV10-3
D: TRBD1
J: TRBJ2-1

CDR3: CASSPSSGNTIYF
DNA: TGTGCCAGCAGCCCTTCGTCTGGAAACACCATATATTTT
size: NA
V: TRBV7-3
D: NA
J: TRBJ1-3

CDR3: CASSDIAGRSTDTQYF
DNA: TGCGCCAGCAGTGACATTGCGGGACGAAGCACAGATACGCAGTATTTT
size: few
V: TRBV10-1
D: NA
J: TRBJ2-3

CDR3: CASSRQGRREQFF
DNA: TGTGCCAGCAGCAGACAGGGCCGCAGGGAGCAGTTCTTC
size: NA
V: TRBV25-1
D: TRBD1
J: TRBJ2-1

CDR3: CASSLQPGQGADTQYF
DNA: TGTGCCAGCAGCCTCCAACCGGGACAGGGAGCAGATACGCAGTATTTT
size: NA
V: TRBV11-1
D: TRBD1
J: TRBJ2-3

CDR3: CASSLEVGAMYGYTF
DNA: TGCGCCAGCAGCTTGGAGGTTGGGGCGATGTATGGCTACACCTTC
size: NA
V: TRBV5-1
D: NA
J: TRBJ1-2

CDR3: CASTPGHYGYTF
DNA: TGTGCCAGTACCCCAGGGCACTATGGCTACACCTTC
size: NA
V: TRBV19
D: NA
J: TRBJ1-2

CDR3: CASSLNPGTGGDEQYF
DNA: TGTGCCAGCAGCTTGAACCCCGGGACAGGAGGCGACGAGCAGTACTTC
size: NA
V: TRBV5-8
D: TRBD1
J: TRBJ2-7